This note documents a single T cell receptor beta chain sequence. The source of the sample is a study of blood T cell repertoires in COVID-19. The germline CDR1 and CDR2 sequences are LGHDT and YNNKEL (reference sequence). Germline trimming cut 4 bases from V and 6 bases from J; bases unmatched to any gene: 8. The CDR3 runs 15 residues. Libraries were prepared by immunoSEQ multiplex PCR; TCRdb keeps only in-frame clonotypes and omits some of them. Of approximately 74,000 clones in the sample, roughly 90% were seen once. This TCR was recovered from a woman aged 55-70 years with active COVID-19. The sequencing input was peripheral blood. The chain employs TRBV3-1 (or the pseudogene TRBV3-2) and TRBJ2-7; 11 bases align to TRBD2. CDR3 in amino acids: CASSPDLAGGPEQYF. In DNA, the CDR3 is TGTGCCAGCAGCCCAGACCTAGCGGGAGGCCCCGAGCAGTACTTC.